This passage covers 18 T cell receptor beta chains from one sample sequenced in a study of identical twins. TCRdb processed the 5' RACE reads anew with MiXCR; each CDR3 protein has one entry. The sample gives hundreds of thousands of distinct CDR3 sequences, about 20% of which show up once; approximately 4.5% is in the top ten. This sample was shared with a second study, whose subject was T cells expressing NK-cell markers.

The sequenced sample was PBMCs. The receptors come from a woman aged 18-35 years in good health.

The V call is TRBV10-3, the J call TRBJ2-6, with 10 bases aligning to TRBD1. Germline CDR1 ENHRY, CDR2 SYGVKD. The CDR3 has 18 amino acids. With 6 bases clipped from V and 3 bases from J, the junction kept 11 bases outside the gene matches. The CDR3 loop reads CAIRHRDRGHHGANVLTF. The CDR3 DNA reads TGTGCCATCAGGCACCGGGACAGGGGCCATCATGGGGCCAACGTCCTGACTTTC.

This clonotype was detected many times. In DNA form, the CDR3 reads TGTGCCAGCAGTTTTGTCCGAGACACAGATACGCAGTATTTT. Its translation: CASSFVRDTDTQYF. The V call is TRBV12-3 or TRBV12-4, the J call TRBJ2-3; D is ambiguous. The CDR3 consists of 14 residues. Trimming cost V 3 bases and J 2 bases, with 9 bases left between them.

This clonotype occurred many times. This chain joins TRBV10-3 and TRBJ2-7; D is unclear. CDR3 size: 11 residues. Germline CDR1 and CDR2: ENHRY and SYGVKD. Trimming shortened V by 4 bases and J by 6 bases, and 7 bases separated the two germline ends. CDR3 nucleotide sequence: TGTGCCATCAGTGGGGCAGTCGAGCAGTACTTC. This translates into CAISGAVEQYF.

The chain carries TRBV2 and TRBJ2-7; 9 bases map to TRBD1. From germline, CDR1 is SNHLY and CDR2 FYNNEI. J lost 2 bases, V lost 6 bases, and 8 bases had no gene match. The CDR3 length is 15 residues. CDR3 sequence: CASRPDRGKTYEQYF. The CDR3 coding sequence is TGTGCCAGCAGGCCTGACAGGGGGAAGACCTACGAGCAGTACTTC. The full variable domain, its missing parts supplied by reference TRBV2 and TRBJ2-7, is EPEVTQTPSHQVTQMGQEVILRCVPISNHLYFYWYRQILGQKVEFLVSFYNNEISEKSEIFDDQFSVERPDGSNFTLKIRSTKLEDSAMYFCASRPDRGKTYEQYFGPGTRLTVT.

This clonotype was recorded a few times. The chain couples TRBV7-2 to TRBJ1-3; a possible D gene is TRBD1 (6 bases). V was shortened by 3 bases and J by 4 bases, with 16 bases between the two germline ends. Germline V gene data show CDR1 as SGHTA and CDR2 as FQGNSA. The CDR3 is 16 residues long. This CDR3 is CASSLGHLGGGNTIYF. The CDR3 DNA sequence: TGTGCCAGCAGCTTGGGACATTTAGGTGGCGGAAACACCATATATTTT.

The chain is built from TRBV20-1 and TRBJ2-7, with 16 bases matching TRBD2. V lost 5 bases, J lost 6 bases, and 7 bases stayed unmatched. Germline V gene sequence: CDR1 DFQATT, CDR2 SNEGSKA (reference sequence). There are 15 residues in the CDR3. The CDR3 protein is CSASGTSGREGEQYF. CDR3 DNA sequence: TGCAGTGCTTCCGGGACTAGCGGGAGGGAGGGCGAGCAGTACTTC.

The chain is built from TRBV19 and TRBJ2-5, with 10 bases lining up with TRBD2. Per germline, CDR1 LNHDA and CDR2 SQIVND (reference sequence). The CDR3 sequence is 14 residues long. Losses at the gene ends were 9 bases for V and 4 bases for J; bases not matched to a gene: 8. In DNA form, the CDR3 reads TGTGCCAGCAAAGAGCGGGAGGGTTCAGAGACCCAGTACTTC. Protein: CASKEREGSETQYF.

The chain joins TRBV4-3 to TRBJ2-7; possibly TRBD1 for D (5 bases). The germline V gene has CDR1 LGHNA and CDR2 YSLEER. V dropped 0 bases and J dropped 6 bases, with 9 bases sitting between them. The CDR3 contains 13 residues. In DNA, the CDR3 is TGCGCCAGCAGCCAAGAGGCAGGGTCCGAGCAGTACTTC. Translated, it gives CASSQEAGSEQYF.

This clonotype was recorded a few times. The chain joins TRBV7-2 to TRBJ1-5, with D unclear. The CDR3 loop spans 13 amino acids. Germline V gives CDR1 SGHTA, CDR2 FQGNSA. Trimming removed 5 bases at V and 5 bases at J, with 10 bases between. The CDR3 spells CASSDGGDQPQHF. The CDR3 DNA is TGTGCCAGCAGCGACGGAGGAGATCAGCCCCAGCATTTT.

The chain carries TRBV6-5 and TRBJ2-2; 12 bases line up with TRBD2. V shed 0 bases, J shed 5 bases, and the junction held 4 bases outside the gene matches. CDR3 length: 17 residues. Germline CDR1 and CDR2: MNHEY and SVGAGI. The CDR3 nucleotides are TGTGCCAGCAGTTACTCCGGACTAGCGGGAACTACCGGGGAGCTGTTTTTT. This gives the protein CASSYSGLAGTTGELFF.

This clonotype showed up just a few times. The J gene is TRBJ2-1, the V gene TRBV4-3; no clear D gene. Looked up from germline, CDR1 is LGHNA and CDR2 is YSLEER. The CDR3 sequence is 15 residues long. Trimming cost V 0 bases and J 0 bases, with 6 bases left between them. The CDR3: CASSQDPGSYNEQFF. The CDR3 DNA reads TGCGCCAGCAGCCAAGATCCCGGCTCCTACAATGAGCAGTTCTTC.

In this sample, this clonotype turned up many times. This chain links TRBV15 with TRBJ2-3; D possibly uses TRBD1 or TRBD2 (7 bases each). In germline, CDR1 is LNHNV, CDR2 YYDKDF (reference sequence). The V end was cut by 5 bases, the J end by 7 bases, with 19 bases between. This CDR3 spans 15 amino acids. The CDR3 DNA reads TGTGCCACCAGCGCTCAGGGAGGGGGCCGATATACGCAGTATTTT. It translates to CATSAQGGGRYTQYF.

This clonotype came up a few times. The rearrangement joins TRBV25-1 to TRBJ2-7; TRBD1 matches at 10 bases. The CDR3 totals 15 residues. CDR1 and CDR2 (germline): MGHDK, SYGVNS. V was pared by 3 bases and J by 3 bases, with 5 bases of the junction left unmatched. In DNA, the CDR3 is TGTGCCAGCAGTGACCCCGGGACAGGGGACTACGAGCAGTACTTC. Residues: CASSDPGTGDYEQYF.

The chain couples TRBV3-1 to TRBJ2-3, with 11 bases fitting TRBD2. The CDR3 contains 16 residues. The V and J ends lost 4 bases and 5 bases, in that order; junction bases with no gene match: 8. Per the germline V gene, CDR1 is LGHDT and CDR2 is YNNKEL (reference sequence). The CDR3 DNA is TGTGCCAGCAGCCGCCTTAGCGGGGGGGAGCAAGATACGCAGTATTTT. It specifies CASSRLSGGEQDTQYF.

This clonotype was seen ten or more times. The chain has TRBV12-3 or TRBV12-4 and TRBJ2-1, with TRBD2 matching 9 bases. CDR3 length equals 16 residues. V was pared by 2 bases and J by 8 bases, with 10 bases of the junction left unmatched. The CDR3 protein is CASSLRQGLADDEQFF. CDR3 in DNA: TGTGCCAGCAGTTTACGCCAGGGACTAGCTGACGATGAGCAGTTCTTC.

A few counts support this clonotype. CDR3 amino acids: CAISGGLAGGLYEQYF. As DNA, the CDR3 is TGTGCCATCAGTGGAGGACTAGCGGGAGGACTCTACGAGCAGTACTTC. The rearrangement joins TRBV10-3 to TRBJ2-7, with 14 bases matching TRBD2. This CDR3 comprises 16 residues. The V gene's germline CDR1 is ENHRY and CDR2 SYGVKD. Losses at the gene ends were 4 bases for V and 3 bases for J; bases not matched to a gene: 5.

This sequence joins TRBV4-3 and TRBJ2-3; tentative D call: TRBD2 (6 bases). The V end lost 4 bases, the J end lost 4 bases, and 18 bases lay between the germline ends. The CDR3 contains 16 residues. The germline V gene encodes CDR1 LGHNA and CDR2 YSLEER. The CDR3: CASSRTRVGSADTQYF. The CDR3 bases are TGCGCCAGCAGCCGGACAAGAGTCGGGAGCGCAGATACGCAGTATTTT.

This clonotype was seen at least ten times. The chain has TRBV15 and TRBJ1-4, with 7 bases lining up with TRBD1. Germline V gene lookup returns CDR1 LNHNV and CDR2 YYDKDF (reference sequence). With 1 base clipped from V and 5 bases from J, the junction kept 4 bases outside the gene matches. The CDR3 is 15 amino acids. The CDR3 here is CATSRGDSLNEKLFF. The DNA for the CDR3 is TGTGCCACCAGCAGAGGGGACAGTCTAAATGAAAAACTGTTTTTT.